A single T cell receptor beta chain is shown here with its context. The junction and the germline gene differ at one end; a read error may be behind it. The CDR3 covers 14 residues. Germline CDR1 is SGHAT and CDR2 is FQNNGV. How the authors handled the data: By means of reference gene primer amplification, nucleated cell counts were estimated. Generated by immunoSEQ multiplex PCR, the TCRdb table keeps only in-frame clones and is missing some. The V and J calls and clone size are taken from that table; D and trimming were inferred from the DNA. This sample yields roughly 15,000 clones, of which 90% to 95% are seen a single time; around 4% belongs to the top ten. The sample is drawn from a study of blood T cell repertoires in COVID-19. Study overall: Collection of acute and convalescent COVID-19 samples took place in the United States, Italy and Spain. PBMCs, B-cell-depleted T cells, or T cells were the source of the cDNA or gDNA that made up the material.

The chain has TRBV11-2 and TRBJ1-4, with TRBD1 matching 8 bases. The sample taken for sequencing was peripheral blood. This sequence originates from a man aged 60 to 75 with active COVID-19. As DNA, the CDR3 is TGTGCCAGCAGCTCCACGGGACAGGACAAACTTGCGAGTTTT. Residues: CASSSTGQDKLASF.